Presented here are 21 T cell receptor beta chains from one specimen sequenced in a study of blood T cell repertoires in COVID-19. The repertoire was sequenced with immunoSEQ multiplex PCR; TCRdb's copy has only in-frame clones and lacks some. The sample lists approximately 170,000 clones; 80% to 90% were seen once. Sequencing was carried out using peripheral blood. These receptors were obtained from a man aged 50 to 59 with active or convalescent COVID-19.

V is TRBV7-2 and J is TRBJ2-7; the D gene is possibly TRBD2 (6 bases). The CDR3 runs to 14 residues. Trimming stripped 7 bases from V and 0 bases from J, with 13 bases between. Germline CDR1 and CDR2: SGHTA and FQGNSA. The CDR3 bases are TGTGCCAGCATTAGGGACTTACACTCCTACGAGCAGTACTTC. It is translated as CASIRDLHSYEQYF.

The chain couples TRBV2 to TRBJ2-1; maybe TRBD1 (6 bases). The ends were cut back, 5 bases at V and 5 bases at J, with 13 bases in the middle. CDR1 is SNHLY and CDR2 is FYNNEI in the germline V gene. The CDR3 has 14 amino acids. CDR3 in amino acids: CASSLGHLNNEQFF. The CDR3 DNA follows: TGTGCCAGCAGTTTGGGACACCTAAACAATGAGCAGTTCTTC.

The rearrangement uses TRBV5-1 and TRBJ1-2; 7 positions agree with TRBD1. The CDR3 contains 12 residues. The J segment lost 7 bases and the V segment lost 0 bases, leaving 0 bases of the junction unmatched. CDR1 SGHRS and CDR2 YFSETQ come from the germline V gene. The CDR3 coding sequence is TGCGCCAGCAGCTTGGAGGGGGCTGGCTACACCTTC. Its translation: CASSLEGAGYTF. The full variable domain, completed using reference TRBV5-1 and TRBJ1-2, is KAGVTQTPRYLIKTRGQQVTLSCSPISGHRSVSWYQQTPGQGLQFLFEYFSETQRNKGNFPGRFSGRQFSNSRSEMNVSTLELGDSALYLCASSLEGAGYTFGSGTRLTVV.

The chain uses TRBV28 and TRBJ2-7, with a tentative D call TRBD1 (5 bases). Germline CDR1 is MDHEN and CDR2 is SYDVKM. Trimming left V 2 bases short and J 5 bases short, with 10 bases between. The CDR3 runs to 13 residues. CDR3 nucleotides: TGTGCCAGCAGTTTACAGGGTGACCACGAGCAGTACTTC. This translates into CASSLQGDHEQYF.

In nucleotides, the CDR3 is TGTGCCATCACAGATGGTTCCACCATATATTTT. Its translation is CAITDGSTIYF. The chain joins TRBV10-3 to TRBJ1-3; D is undetermined. The CDR3 is 11 amino acids. Between the trimmed V and J ends, which lost 7 bases and 9 bases, there was a span of 10 bases. CDR1 and CDR2 from the germline V gene are ENHRY and SYGVKD.

This chain links TRBV7-2 with TRBJ1-1, with 9 nucleotides matching TRBD1. Germline CDR1 is SGHTA and CDR2 is FQGNSA. V lost 7 bases, J lost 6 bases, and 9 bases stayed unmatched. CDR3 length equals 14 residues. The CDR3 DNA sequence: TGTGCCAGCACCCCGGGACAGGGCAACCCTGAAGCTTTCTTT. This gives the protein CASTPGQGNPEAFF.

The CDR3 loop is CASSLERGLVTF. For the CDR3, the DNA is TGTGCCAGCAGCTTAGAGCGAGGGCTAGTGACTTTC. The chain links TRBV13 to TRBJ2-6; tentative D call: TRBD2 (5 bases). In germline, CDR1 is PRHDT, CDR2 FYEKMQ (reference sequence). Trimming stripped 1 base from V and 17 bases from J, with 12 bases between. CDR3 length equals 12 residues. The full variable domain, in which reference TRBV13 and TRBJ2-6 provide the parts outside the CDR3, is AAGVIQSPRHLIKEKRETATLKCYPIPRHDTVYWYQQGPGQDPQFLISFYEKMQSDKGSIPDRFSAQQFSDYHSELNMSSLELGDSALYFCASSLERGLVTFGAGSRLTVL.

The chain combines TRBV24-1 with TRBJ2-3; a weak D match, TRBD2 (6 bases). The CDR3 is made up of 14 amino acids. V was pared by 5 bases and J by 5 bases, with 13 bases between. Germline values: CDR1 KGHDR, CDR2 SFDVKD. The CDR3, as DNA: TGTGCCACCAGTGTTGGAGGGAGCCAAGATACGCAGTATTTT. It translates to CATSVGGSQDTQYF.

The V gene is TRBV28, the J gene TRBJ2-7; 9 positions match TRBD1. Per germline, CDR1 MDHEN and CDR2 SYDVKM. V lost 0 bases to trimming and J lost 12 bases; unmatched junction nucleotides: 3. The CDR3 runs 12 residues. The CDR3 region has the DNA TGTGCCAGCAGTTTATGGGACAGGGGACTGTACTTC. This encodes CASSLWDRGLYF.

Here the CDR3 DNA reads TGTGCCAGCAGTTTATCCATACAGGGGTTCCAGCCCCAGCATTTT. The encoded protein is CASSLSIQGFQPQHF. The genes are TRBV27 and TRBJ1-5; 7 bases match TRBD1. The CDR3 has 15 residues. After removal of 0 bases from V and 7 bases from J, the junction contained 6 bases not matched to a gene. Germline V gives CDR1 MNHEY, CDR2 SMNVEV (reference sequence).

Details on this clone: This sample also contains other DNA sequences that code for the same CDR3. J is TRBJ1-1 and V is TRBV11-2; maybe TRBD1 (6 bases). Trimming shortened V by 1 base and J by 1 base, and 7 bases separated the two germline ends. The germline CDR1 and CDR2 sequences are SGHAT and FQNNGV. The CDR3 spans 14 residues. The CDR3 spells CASSLAQGNTEAFF. The CDR3 nucleotides are TGTGCCAGCAGCTTAGCACAGGGGAACACTGAAGCTTTCTTT. Full variable domain (missing parts from reference TRBV11-2 and TRBJ1-1): EAGVAQSPRYKIIEKRQSVAFWCNPISGHATLYWYQQILGQGPKLLIQFQNNGVVDDSQLPKDRFSAERLKGVDSTLKIQPAKLEDSAVYLCASSLAQGNTEAFFGQGTRLTVV.

The V gene is TRBV30, the J gene TRBJ2-3; D is ambiguous. This CDR3 has 12 residues. The germline V gene has CDR1 GTSNPN and CDR2 SVGIG (reference sequence). The V end lost 1 base, the J end lost 4 bases, and 6 bases lay between the germline ends. CDR3 bases: TGTGCCTGGAGTGGAAACTCAGATACGCAGTATTTT. Translation gives CAWSGNSDTQYF.

The gene calls are TRBV7-2 and TRBJ1-2; the match to TRBD1 covers 8 bases. V lost 4 bases and J lost 7; bases outside the gene matches: 11. CDR3 length: 15 amino acids. The germline gives CDR1 SGHTA, CDR2 FQGNSA. CDR3: CASSYYDQGASGYTF. As DNA, the CDR3 is TGTGCCAGCAGCTATTACGATCAGGGGGCGTCTGGCTACACCTTC.

This clone was recorded only once. The chain is built from TRBV28 and TRBJ1-1; D not certain. The CDR3 consists of 12 residues. Trimming cost V 1 base and J 4 bases, with 4 bases left between them. Germline assignment: CDR1 MDHEN and CDR2 SYDVKM. In DNA form, the CDR3 reads TGTGCCAGCAGTTTATCAGTCACTGAAGCTTTCTTT. Translated, it gives CASSLSVTEAFF.

The CDR3 bases are TGCGCCAGCAGCCATAACCCAGGGGCAGGGAAGGCGGATCAGCCCCAGCATTTT. It yields the protein CASSHNPGAGKADQPQHF. V is TRBV4-1 and J is TRBJ1-5, with a tentative D call TRBD1 (6 bases). V gave up 3 bases and J gave up 5 bases, with 23 bases separating them. This CDR3 is 18 amino acids long. Per the germline V gene, CDR1 is MGHRA and CDR2 is YSYEKL.

The V call is TRBV6-6, the J call TRBJ1-5; tentatively, D is TRBD1 (6 bases). The V end was cut by 5 bases, the J end by 2 bases, with 16 bases between. CDR3 length equals 16 residues. Germline V gene lookup returns CDR1 MNHNY and CDR2 SVGAGI (reference sequence). The CDR3 spells CASSVAGGRGNQPQHF. DNA of the CDR3: TGTGCCAGCAGTGTTGCGGGGGGGCGAGGCAATCAGCCCCAGCATTTT.

The chain carries TRBV7-3 and TRBJ2-1; 7 bases are shared with TRBD1. The CDR3 is 13 residues long. From germline, CDR1 is SGHTA and CDR2 FQGTGA. The J segment lost 8 bases and the V segment lost 2 bases, leaving 3 bases of the junction unmatched. The CDR3 here is CASSLPGQDEQFF. The CDR3 DNA is TGTGCCAGCAGCTTACCCGGACAGGATGAGCAGTTCTTC.

The chain is built from TRBV24-1 and TRBJ2-5; TRBD2 is a possible D gene (5 bases). Germline CDR1 reads KGHDR; CDR2 reads SFDVKD. The CDR3 consists of 13 residues. Trimming stripped 5 bases from V and 1 base from J, with 7 bases between. The CDR3 sequence is CATSGGSQETQYF. CDR3 in DNA: TGTGCCACCAGTGGAGGGAGCCAAGAGACCCAGTACTTC.

V usage is TRBV27 and J usage is TRBJ2-5, with D perhaps matching TRBD1 (5 bases). Germline CDR1 MNHEY, CDR2 SMNVEV (reference sequence). V was pared by 5 bases and J by 5 bases, with 12 bases between. CDR3 length: 13 amino acids. CDR3 amino acids: CASSNRKWETQYF. The CDR3 DNA reads as TGTGCCAGCAGTAACAGGAAATGGGAGACCCAGTACTTC.

The gene calls are TRBV29-1 and TRBJ1-1; 9 nucleotides agree with TRBD1. Per the germline V gene, CDR1 is SQVTM and CDR2 is ANQGSEA. This CDR3 region has 14 residues. V dropped 5 bases and J dropped 1; count of bases not matched to a gene: 5. The CDR3 bases are TGCAGCGTTACAGGGGGCGCGGGGAACACTGAAGCTTTCTTT. It codes for CSVTGGAGNTEAFF.

The genes are TRBV19 and TRBJ1-2; the D is unclear. Germline-derived CDR1 and CDR2 are LNHDA and SQIVND (reference sequence). The ends were cut back, 7 bases at V and 3 bases at J, with 15 bases in the middle. The CDR3 totals 14 residues. In DNA, the CDR3 is TGTGCCAGTAACGACGTATCCCGGGACTATGGCTACACCTTC. Encoded protein: CASNDVSRDYGYTF.